This TCR beta chain originates from a study of blood T cell repertoires in COVID-19. Study overall: Italy, Spain and the United States were the sources of the convalescent and acute COVID-19 samples.

TCRdb keeps only in-frame clones here, not all; method: immunoSEQ multiplex PCR. The sample lists 400,000 to 550,000 clones, around 89% occurring once. V lost 6 bases, J lost 6 bases, and 5 bases stayed unmatched. Germline lookup yields CDR1 SQVTM and CDR2 ANQGSEA. The CDR3 has 11 residues. The V and J genes are TRBV29-1 and TRBJ2-7; 7 bases match TRBD1. The receptor comes from a woman in her 30s with acute or convalescent COVID-19. What was sequenced was peripheral blood. CDR3 loop: CSVTGAGEQYF. CDR3 DNA sequence: TGCAGCGTCACAGGGGCCGGCGAGCAGTACTTC.